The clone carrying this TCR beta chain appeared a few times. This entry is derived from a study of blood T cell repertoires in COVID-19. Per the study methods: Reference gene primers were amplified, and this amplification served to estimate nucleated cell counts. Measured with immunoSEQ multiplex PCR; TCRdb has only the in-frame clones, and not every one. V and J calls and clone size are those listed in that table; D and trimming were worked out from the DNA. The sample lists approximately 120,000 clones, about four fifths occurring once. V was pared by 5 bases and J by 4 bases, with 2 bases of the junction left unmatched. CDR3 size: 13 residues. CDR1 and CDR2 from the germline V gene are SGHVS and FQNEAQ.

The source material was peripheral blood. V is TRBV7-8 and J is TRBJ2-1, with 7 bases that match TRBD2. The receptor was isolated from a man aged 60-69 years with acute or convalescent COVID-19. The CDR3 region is CASSTGLYNEQFF. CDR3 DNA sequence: TGTGCCAGCAGCACGGGACTATACAATGAGCAGTTCTTC.